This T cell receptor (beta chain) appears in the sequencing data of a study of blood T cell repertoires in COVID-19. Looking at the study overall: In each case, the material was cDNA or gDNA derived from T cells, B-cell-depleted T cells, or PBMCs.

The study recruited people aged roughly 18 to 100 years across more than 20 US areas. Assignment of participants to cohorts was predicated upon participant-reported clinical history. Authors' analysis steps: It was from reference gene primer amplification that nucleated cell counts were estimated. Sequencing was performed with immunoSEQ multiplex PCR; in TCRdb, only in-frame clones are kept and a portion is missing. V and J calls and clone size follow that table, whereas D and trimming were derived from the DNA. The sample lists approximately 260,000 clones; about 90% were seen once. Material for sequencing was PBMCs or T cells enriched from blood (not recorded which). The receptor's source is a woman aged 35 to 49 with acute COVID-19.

Here the CDR3 reads CASSLSVEANYGYTF. The CDR3 DNA follows: TGCGCCAGCAGCTTGAGCGTAGAAGCTAACTATGGCTACACCTTC. The rearrangement joins TRBV5-1 to TRBJ1-2, with D uncertain. The CDR3 covers 15 residues. Looked up from germline, CDR1 is SGHRS and CDR2 is YFSETQ. Trimming took off 1 base at V and 0 bases at J, with 10 bases between the two ends. Using reference TRBV5-1 and TRBJ1-2 for the parts outside the CDR3, the full variable domain is KAGVTQTPRYLIKTRGQQVTLSCSPISGHRSVSWYQQTPGQGLQFLFEYFSETQRNKGNFPGRFSGRQFSNSRSEMNVSTLELGDSALYLCASSLSVEANYGYTFGSGTRLTVV.